The present entry profiles one TCR beta chain with its context. The entry originates in a study of blood T cell repertoires in COVID-19. On the study more broadly: Italy, Spain and the United States were the sources of the convalescent and acute COVID-19 samples. Sources were T cells, B-cell-depleted T cells, or PBMCs; the material itself was cDNA or gDNA.

In the authors' workflow: It was from reference gene primer amplification that nucleated cell counts were estimated. Clones were read by immunoSEQ multiplex PCR, and TCRdb kept only the in-frame ones, dropping some. That table furnishes V, J and clone size, whereas the DNA furnished D and trimming. Seen here are 95,000 to 100,000 clones, around 85% observed once, and the top ten hold around a tenth. Sequenced sample: peripheral blood. The receptor comes from a woman aged 80 or over with acute or convalescent COVID-19.

This CDR3 is CASKREPTDTQYF. CDR3 sequence (DNA): TGTGCCAGCAAACGGGAACCTACAGATACGCAGTATTTT. The chain recombines TRBV6-5 with TRBJ2-3; tentative D call: TRBD2 (5 bases). The germline CDR1 and CDR2 sequences are MNHEY and SVGAGI. V was pared by 7 bases and J by 3 bases, with 11 bases between. The length of the CDR3 is 13 residues.